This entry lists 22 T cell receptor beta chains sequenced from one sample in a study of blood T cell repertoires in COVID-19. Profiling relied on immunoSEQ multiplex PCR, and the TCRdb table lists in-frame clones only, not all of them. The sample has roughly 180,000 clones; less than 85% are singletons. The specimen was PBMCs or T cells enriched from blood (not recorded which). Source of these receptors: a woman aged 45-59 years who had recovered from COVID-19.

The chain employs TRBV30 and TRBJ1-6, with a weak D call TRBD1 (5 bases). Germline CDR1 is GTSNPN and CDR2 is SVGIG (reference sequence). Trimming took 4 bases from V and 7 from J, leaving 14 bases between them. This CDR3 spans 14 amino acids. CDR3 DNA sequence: TGTGCCTGGAAAGACAGCCCGGCCAATTCACCCCTCCACTTT. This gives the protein CAWKDSPANSPLHF.

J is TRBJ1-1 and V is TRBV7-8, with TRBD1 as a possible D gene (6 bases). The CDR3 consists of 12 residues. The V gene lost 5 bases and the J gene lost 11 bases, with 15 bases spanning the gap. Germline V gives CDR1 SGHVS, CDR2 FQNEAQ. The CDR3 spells CASSLQGGVAFF. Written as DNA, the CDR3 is TGTGCCAGCAGCCTCCAAGGGGGGGTGGCTTTCTTT.

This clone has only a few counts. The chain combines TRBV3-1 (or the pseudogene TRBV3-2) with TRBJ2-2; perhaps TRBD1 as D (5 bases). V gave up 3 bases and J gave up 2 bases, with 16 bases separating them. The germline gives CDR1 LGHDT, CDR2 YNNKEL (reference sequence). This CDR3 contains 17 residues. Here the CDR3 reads CASSQYRSRGNTGELFF. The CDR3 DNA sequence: TGTGCCAGCAGCCAGTATAGGTCTAGGGGCAACACCGGGGAGCTGTTTTTT.

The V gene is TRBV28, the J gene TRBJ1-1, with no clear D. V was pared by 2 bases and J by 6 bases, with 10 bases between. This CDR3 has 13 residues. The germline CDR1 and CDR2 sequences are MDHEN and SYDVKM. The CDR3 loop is CASSLGQAPEAFF. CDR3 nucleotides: TGTGCCAGCAGTTTAGGGCAGGCGCCTGAAGCTTTCTTT.

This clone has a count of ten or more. The DNA of the CDR3 is TGTGCCAGTAGTATGGGGGCTAACACGAACACCGGGGAGCTGTTTTTT. It encodes CASSMGANTNTGELFF. V is TRBV19 and J is TRBJ2-2; perhaps TRBD1 as D (6 bases). The V end lost 3 bases, the J end lost 0 bases, and 11 bases lay between the germline ends. This CDR3 contains 16 residues. Per germline, CDR1 LNHDA and CDR2 SQIVND (reference sequence).

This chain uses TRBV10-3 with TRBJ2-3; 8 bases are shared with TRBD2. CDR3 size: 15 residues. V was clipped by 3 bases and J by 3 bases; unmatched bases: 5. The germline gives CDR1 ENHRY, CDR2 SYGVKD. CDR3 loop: CAISDPPGGTDTQYF. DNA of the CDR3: TGTGCCATCAGTGACCCCCCGGGAGGGACAGATACGCAGTATTTT.

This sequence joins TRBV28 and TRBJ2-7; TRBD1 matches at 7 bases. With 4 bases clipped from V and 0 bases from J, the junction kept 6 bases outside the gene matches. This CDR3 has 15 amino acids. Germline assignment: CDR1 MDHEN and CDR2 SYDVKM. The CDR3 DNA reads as TGTGCCAGCAGTTCACAGGGGACGGGCTCCTACGAGCAGTACGTC. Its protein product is CASSSQGTGSYEQYV.

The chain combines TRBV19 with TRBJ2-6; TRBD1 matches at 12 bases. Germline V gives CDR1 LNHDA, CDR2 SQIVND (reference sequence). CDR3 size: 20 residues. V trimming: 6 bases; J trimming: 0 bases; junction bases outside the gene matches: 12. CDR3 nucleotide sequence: TGTGCCAGTAGGTCCGGGACAGGGGGCCGCGGAATCTCTGGGGCCAACGTCCTGACTTTC. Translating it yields CASRSGTGGRGISGANVLTF.

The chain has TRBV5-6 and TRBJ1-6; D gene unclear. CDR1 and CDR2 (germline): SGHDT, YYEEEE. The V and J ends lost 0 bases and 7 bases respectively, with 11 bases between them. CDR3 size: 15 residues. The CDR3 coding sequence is TGTGCCAGCAGCTTGGCTCAGGCTCGGAATTCACCCCTCCACTTT. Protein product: CASSLAQARNSPLHF.

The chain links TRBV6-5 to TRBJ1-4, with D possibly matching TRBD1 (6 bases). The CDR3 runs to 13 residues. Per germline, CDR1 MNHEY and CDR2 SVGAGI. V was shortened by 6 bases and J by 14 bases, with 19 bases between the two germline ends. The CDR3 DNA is TGTGCCAGCAGCCCGGGGGGGGCAGGGACCCTGTTTTTT. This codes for CASSPGGAGTLFF.

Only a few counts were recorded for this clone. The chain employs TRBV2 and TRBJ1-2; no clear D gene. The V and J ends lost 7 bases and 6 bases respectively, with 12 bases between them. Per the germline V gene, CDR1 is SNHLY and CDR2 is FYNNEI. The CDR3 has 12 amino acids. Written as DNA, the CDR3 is TGTGCCAGCAATATCCGCGAGAATGGCTACACCTTC. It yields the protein CASNIRENGYTF.

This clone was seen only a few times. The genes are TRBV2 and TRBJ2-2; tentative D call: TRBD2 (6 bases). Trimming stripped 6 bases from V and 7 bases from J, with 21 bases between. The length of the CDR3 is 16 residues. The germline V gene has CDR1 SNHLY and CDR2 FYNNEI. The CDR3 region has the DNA TGTGCCAGCAGGCGAGGGGACTCGGGGCTAGGCGGGGAGCTGTTTTTT. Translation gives CASRRGDSGLGGELFF.

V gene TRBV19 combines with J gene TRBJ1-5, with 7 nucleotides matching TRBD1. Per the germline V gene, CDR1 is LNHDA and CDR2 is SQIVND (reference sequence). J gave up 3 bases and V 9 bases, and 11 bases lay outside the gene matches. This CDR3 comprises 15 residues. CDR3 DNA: TGTGCCAGGGTCCCGGGACAGAGAATCAATCAGCCCCAGCATTTT. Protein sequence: CARVPGQRINQPQHF.

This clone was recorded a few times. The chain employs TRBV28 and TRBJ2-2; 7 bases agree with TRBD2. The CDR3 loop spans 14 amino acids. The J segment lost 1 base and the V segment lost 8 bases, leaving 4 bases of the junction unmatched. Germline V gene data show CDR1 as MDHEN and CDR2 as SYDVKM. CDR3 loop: CASGGEGNTGELFF. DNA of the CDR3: TGTGCCAGCGGTGGGGAGGGGAACACCGGGGAGCTGTTTTTT.

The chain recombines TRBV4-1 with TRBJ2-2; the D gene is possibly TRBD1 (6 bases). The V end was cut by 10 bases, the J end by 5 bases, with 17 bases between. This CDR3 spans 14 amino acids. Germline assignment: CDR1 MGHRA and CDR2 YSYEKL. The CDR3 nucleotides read TGCGCCACCAGACAGGACCCGAGTACCGGGGAGCTGTTTTTT. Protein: CATRQDPSTGELFF.

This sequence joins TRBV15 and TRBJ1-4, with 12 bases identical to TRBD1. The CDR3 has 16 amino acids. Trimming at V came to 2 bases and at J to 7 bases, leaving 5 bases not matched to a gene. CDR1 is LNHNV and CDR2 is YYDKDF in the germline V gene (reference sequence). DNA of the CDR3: TGTGCCACCAGCAGATATGGGACAGGGGGCACTGAAAAACTGTTTTTT. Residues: CATSRYGTGGTEKLFF.

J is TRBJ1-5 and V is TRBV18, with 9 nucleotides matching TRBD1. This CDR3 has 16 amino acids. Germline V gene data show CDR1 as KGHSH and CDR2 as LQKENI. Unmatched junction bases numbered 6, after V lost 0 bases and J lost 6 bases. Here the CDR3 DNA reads TGTGCCAGCTCACCACCGCCTGGGACAGGGACTCAGCCCCAGCATTTT. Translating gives CASSPPPGTGTQPQHF.

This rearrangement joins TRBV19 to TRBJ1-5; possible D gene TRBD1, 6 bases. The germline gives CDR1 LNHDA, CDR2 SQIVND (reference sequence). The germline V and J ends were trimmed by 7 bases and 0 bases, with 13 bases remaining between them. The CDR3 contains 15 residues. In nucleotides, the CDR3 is TGTGCCAGTAAGGGGGGGACATATAGCAATCAGCCCCAGCATTTT. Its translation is CASKGGTYSNQPQHF.

This CDR3 is CASSLKSGLTEAFF. CDR3 bases: TGTGCCAGCAGTCTGAAATCGGGGTTAACTGAAGCTTTCTTT. The rearrangement uses TRBV27 and TRBJ1-1; no definite D call. Germline V lookup: CDR1 MNHEY, CDR2 SMNVEV (reference sequence). CDR3 length: 14 residues. V lost 5 bases and J lost 5, with 15 bases in between.

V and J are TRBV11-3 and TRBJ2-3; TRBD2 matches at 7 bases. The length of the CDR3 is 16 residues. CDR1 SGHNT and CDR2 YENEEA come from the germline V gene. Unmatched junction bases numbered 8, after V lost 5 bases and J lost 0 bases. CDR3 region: CASSPRLAHSTDTQYF. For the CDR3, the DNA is TGTGCCAGCAGCCCACGACTAGCCCACAGCACAGATACGCAGTATTTT. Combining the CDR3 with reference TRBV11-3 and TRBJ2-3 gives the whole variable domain EAGVVQSPRYKIIEKKQPVAFWCNPISGHNTLYWYLQNLGQGPELLIRYENEEAVDDSQLPKDRFSAERLKGVDSTLKIQPAELGDSAVYLCASSPRLAHSTDTQYFGPGTRLTVL.

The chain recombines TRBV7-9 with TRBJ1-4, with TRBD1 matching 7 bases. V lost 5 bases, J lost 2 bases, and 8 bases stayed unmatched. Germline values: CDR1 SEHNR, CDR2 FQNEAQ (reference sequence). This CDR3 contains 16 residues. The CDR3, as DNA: TGTGCCAGCAGCCGAAGGCAGGGGGGTACTAATGAAAAACTGTTTTTT. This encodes CASSRRQGGTNEKLFF.

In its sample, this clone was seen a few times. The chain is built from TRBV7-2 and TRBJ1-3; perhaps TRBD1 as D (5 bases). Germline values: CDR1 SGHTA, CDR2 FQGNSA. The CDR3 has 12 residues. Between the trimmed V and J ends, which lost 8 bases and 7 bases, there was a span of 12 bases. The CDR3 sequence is CASSGGGNTIYF. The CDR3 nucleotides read TGTGCCAGCTCGGGGGGAGGGAACACCATATATTTT. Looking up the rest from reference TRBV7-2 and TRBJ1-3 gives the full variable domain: GAGVSQSPSNKVTEKGKDVELRCDPISGHTALYWYRQSLGQGLEFLIYFQGNSAPDKSGLPSDRFSAERTGGSVSTLTIQRTQQEDSAVYLCASSGGGNTIYFGEGSWLTVV.